The 6 T cell receptor beta chains below all came from one sample that was sequenced in a study of cytomegalovirus exposure and HLA in healthy donors. PCR involved 60 Vbeta and 13 Jbeta primers. Sequenced by immunoSEQ multiplex PCR; TCRdb stores in-frame clones only, minus some. The sample has just over 200,000 clones; 75% to 85% are singletons. The sequencing input was PBMCs. These TCRs come from a woman in her forties in good health and CMV-seronegative.

The rearrangement uses TRBV6-1 and TRBJ2-1; weak D call: TRBD2 (7 bases). Trimming took 4 bases from V and 0 from J, leaving 16 bases between them. The CDR3 sequence is 17 residues long. The germline gives CDR1 MNHNS, CDR2 SASEGT. The CDR3 DNA follows: TGTGCCAGCAGTGGGACAGTAGCGGGTAGCTCCTACAATGAGCAGTTCTTC. This sequence encodes CASSGTVAGSSYNEQFF.

The V call is TRBV6-1, the J call TRBJ1-2; no clear D gene. This CDR3 comprises 15 residues. Looked up from germline, CDR1 is MNHNS and CDR2 is SASEGT. Trimming cost V 0 bases and J 8 bases, with 16 bases left between them. CDR3 loop: CASSEAMSRGYGYTF. The CDR3 DNA follows: TGTGCCAGCAGTGAAGCAATGTCCCGAGGGTACGGCTACACCTTC.

This chain connects TRBV18 to TRBJ2-7; 13 bases map to TRBD2. CDR1 and CDR2 from the germline V gene are KGHSH and LQKENI. The CDR3 consists of 16 residues. J was trimmed by 6 bases and V by 6 bases; bases with no gene match: 11. The CDR3 region is CASSRTSGSIGGEQYF. As DNA, the CDR3 is TGTGCCAGCTCGCGGACTAGCGGGAGTATAGGAGGCGAGCAGTACTTC.

The gene calls are TRBV4-1 and TRBJ2-3; 9 bases line up with TRBD2. V trimming: 0 bases; J trimming: 6 bases; junction bases outside the gene matches: 7. Germline CDR1 and CDR2: MGHRA and YSYEKL. CDR3 length: 16 residues. In nucleotides, the CDR3 is TGCGCCAGCAGCCAAGATAGGGGACTAGCAAGCGATACGCAGTATTTT. Translated: CASSQDRGLASDTQYF.

The chain uses TRBV7-8 and TRBJ1-4, with 8 bases matching TRBD1. Losses at the gene ends were 6 bases for V and 0 bases for J; bases not matched to a gene: 9. CDR1 is SGHVS and CDR2 is FQNEAQ in the germline V gene. CDR3 length equals 17 residues. The CDR3 loop is CASRRRQGLATNEKLFF. CDR3 in DNA: TGTGCCAGCAGAAGGCGACAGGGGCTCGCAACTAATGAAAAACTGTTTTTT.

The sample holds a few counts of this clone. The chain uses TRBV5-1 and TRBJ1-6; 11 bases fit TRBD1. The germline CDR1 and CDR2 sequences are SGHRS and YFSETQ. The CDR3 is made up of 15 amino acids. V trimming: 4 bases; J trimming: 9 bases; junction bases outside the gene matches: 6. The DNA of the CDR3 is TGCGCCAGCAGCACCGGACAGGGGGCCGGTTCACCCCTCCACTTT. This gives the protein CASSTGQGAGSPLHF.